One and the same sample provided the 29 T cell receptor beta chains below, sequenced in a study of blood T cell repertoires in COVID-19. The protocol was immunoSEQ multiplex PCR, while the TCRdb copy is restricted to in-frame clones and leaves out a portion. In the table there are 55,000 to 95,000 clones, roughly 81% of which are singletons. Sequencing used peripheral blood. These receptors all come from a woman aged 70-85 years with acute or convalescent COVID-19.

The chain is built from TRBV18 and TRBJ2-2; 11 nucleotides align to TRBD2. The trim removed 6 bases at V and 4 bases at J, leaving 4 bases unmatched. The V gene's germline CDR1 is KGHSH and CDR2 LQKENI. This CDR3 is 15 amino acids long. CDR3 region: CASSHGLAGTGELFF. CDR3 in DNA: TGTGCCAGCTCTCATGGACTAGCGGGCACCGGGGAGCTGTTTTTT.

V and J are TRBV12-3 or TRBV12-4 and TRBJ1-2; D unclear. V was cut by 5 bases and J by 2 bases, with 3 bases left in between. The CDR3 length is 11 residues. The CDR3 sequence is CASSLNYGYTF. The CDR3 DNA is TGTGCCAGCAGTCTCAACTATGGCTACACCTTC.

In its sample, this clone was seen a few times. This rearrangement joins TRBV7-9 to TRBJ2-7, with TRBD2 identical over 8 bases. Germline CDR1 is SEHNR and CDR2 is FQNEAQ (reference sequence). The CDR3 consists of 16 residues. V gave up 4 bases and J gave up 3 bases; unmatched junction bases: 11. The CDR3 reads CASSSPGGGLGYEQYF. The DNA for the CDR3 is TGTGCCAGCAGCTCCCCCGGGGGGGGACTAGGCTACGAGCAGTACTTC.

This sequence joins TRBV7-9 and TRBJ2-7; 9 bases are a match to TRBD1. Germline lookup yields CDR1 SEHNR and CDR2 FQNEAQ (reference sequence). J gave up 3 bases and V 4 bases, and 7 bases lay outside the gene matches. The CDR3 sequence is 15 residues long. CDR3 sequence (DNA): TGTGCCAGCAGCTCAGGGCCGGACAGGGGCTACGAGCAGTACTTC. Amino acids: CASSSGPDRGYEQYF. The entire variable domain, with the rest obtained from reference TRBV7-9 and TRBJ2-7, is as follows: DTGVSQNPRHKITKRGQNVTFRCDPISEHNRLYWYRQTLGQGPEFLTYFQNEAQLEKSRLLSDRFSAERPKGSFSTLEIQRTEQGDSAMYLCASSSGPDRGYEQYFGPGTRLTVT.

The chain carries TRBV6-5 and TRBJ1-1; 8 nucleotides match TRBD1. The CDR3 is 14 residues long. The V gene's germline CDR1 is MNHEY and CDR2 SVGAGI. With 6 bases clipped from V and 0 bases from J, the junction kept 3 bases outside the gene matches. The DNA for the CDR3 is TGTGCCAGCAGGGACAGGGCCATGAACACTGAAGCTTTCTTT. Translating it yields CASRDRAMNTEAFF.

The J gene is TRBJ1-1, the V gene TRBV5-5; TRBD1 might be the D (6 bases). Trimming took 4 bases from V and 5 from J, leaving 15 bases between them. In germline, CDR1 is SGHKS, CDR2 YYEKEE (reference sequence). CDR3 size: 14 residues. DNA of the CDR3: TGTGCCAGCAGCGTTGACAGGCCTGGAACTGAAGCTTTCTTT. This sequence encodes CASSVDRPGTEAFF.

V gene TRBV7-9 combines with J gene TRBJ2-7, with 11 bases aligning to TRBD2. V dropped 5 bases and J dropped 2; count of bases not matched to a gene: 5. The CDR3 contains 15 residues. Germline V CDR1 and CDR2: SEHNR, FQNEAQ (reference sequence). The CDR3 coding sequence is TGTGCCAGCAGCCTGACTAGCGGGGCAACCTACGAGCAGTACTTC. The encoded protein is CASSLTSGATYEQYF.

V gene TRBV19 combines with J gene TRBJ1-1; the D gene is possibly TRBD1 (6 bases). V was trimmed by 6 bases and J by 5 bases, leaving 13 bases between them. The V gene's germline CDR1 is LNHDA and CDR2 SQIVND (reference sequence). CDR3 size: 13 residues. The CDR3 bases are TGTGCCAGTAGCATGGACAGTTCAACTGAAGCTTTCTTT. Amino acids: CASSMDSSTEAFF. Based on the CDR3 plus reference TRBV19 and TRBJ1-1, the full variable domain is DGGITQSPKYLFRKEGQNVTLSCEQNLNHDAMYWYRQDPGQGLRLIYYSQIVNDFQKGDIAEGYSVSREKKESFPLTVTSAQKNPTAFYLCASSMDSSTEAFFGQGTRLTVV.

V and J are TRBV5-1 and TRBJ1-2, with TRBD1 matching 8 bases. This CDR3 is 16 amino acids long. Germline V gives CDR1 SGHRS, CDR2 YFSETQ. J was trimmed by 3 bases and V by 0 bases; bases with no gene match: 7. The CDR3 DNA is TGCGCCAGCAGCTTGGCGCAGCCAGGGGGCGACTATGGCTACACCTTC. Translation gives CASSLAQPGGDYGYTF.

The chain uses TRBV28 and TRBJ1-1, with D uncertain. The CDR3 runs to 15 residues. With 1 base removed from V and 1 base from J, the gap between germline ends came to 10 bases. Germline V gives CDR1 MDHEN, CDR2 SYDVKM. This chain's CDR3 is CASSLYGGPNTEAFF. The CDR3 region has the DNA TGTGCCAGCAGTTTATACGGCGGGCCGAACACTGAAGCTTTCTTT.

The gene calls are TRBV18 and TRBJ2-7, with 9 positions matching TRBD2. The CDR3 consists of 15 residues. The germline CDR1 and CDR2 sequences are KGHSH and LQKENI. V lost 4 bases and J lost 2; bases outside the gene matches: 6. The CDR3 DNA follows: TGTGCCAGCTCACAAACTAGCGGGCCCACCTACGAGCAGTACTTC. This gives the protein CASSQTSGPTYEQYF.

The genes are TRBV30 and TRBJ1-1; TRBD1 is a possible D gene (5 bases). CDR1 and CDR2 (germline): GTSNPN, SVGIG (reference sequence). This CDR3 has 13 residues. V was clipped by 3 bases and J by 3 bases, with 11 bases between them. Written as DNA, the CDR3 is TGTGCCTGGAGGGGGACTTTATACACTGAAGCTTTCTTT. Translated, it gives CAWRGTLYTEAFF.

The V and J genes are TRBV5-1 and TRBJ2-1; D call uncertain. The length of the CDR3 is 15 residues. Between the trimmed V and J ends, which lost 2 bases and 1 base, there was a span of 10 bases. Per the germline V gene, CDR1 is SGHRS and CDR2 is YFSETQ. CDR3 loop: CASSFDMISYNEQFF. DNA for the CDR3: TGCGCCAGCAGCTTTGACATGATATCCTACAATGAGCAGTTCTTC.

This clone has only one observation. V and J are TRBV6-5 and TRBJ1-1; tentative D call: TRBD1 (6 bases). CDR1 and CDR2 (germline): MNHEY, SVGAGI. Trimming removed 6 bases at V and 6 bases at J, with 14 bases between. This CDR3 region has 13 residues. CDR3 in DNA: TGTGCCAGCAGAAAACAGGGTTCGGCTGAAGCTTTCTTT. Translation gives CASRKQGSAEAFF.

The chain uses TRBV14 and TRBJ2-5; the D gene is possibly TRBD2 (5 bases). CDR3 size: 16 residues. V dropped 4 bases and J dropped 1 base, with 16 bases sitting between them. Per germline, CDR1 SGHDN and CDR2 FVKESK. The CDR3 sequence is CASSRAFGGTQETQYF. The CDR3 region has the DNA TGTGCCAGCAGCCGTGCGTTCGGAGGAACCCAAGAGACCCAGTACTTC.

V gene TRBV11-3 combines with J gene TRBJ2-1, with D maybe TRBD1 (5 bases). This CDR3 comprises 15 residues. With 6 bases removed from V and 4 bases from J, the gap between germline ends came to 16 bases. Germline V gives CDR1 SGHNT, CDR2 YENEEA. The CDR3: CASSSQGGRYNEQFF. The CDR3 nucleotides are TGTGCCAGCAGTTCCCAGGGTGGTCGGTACAATGAGCAGTTCTTC.

The chain carries TRBV4-1 and TRBJ2-7, with 11 positions matching TRBD2. Losses at the gene ends were 1 base for V and 6 bases for J; bases not matched to a gene: 5. Germline V gene lookup returns CDR1 MGHRA and CDR2 YSYEKL. The CDR3 consists of 15 residues. This chain's CDR3 is CASSQGRTSGSEQYF. The CDR3 DNA is TGCGCCAGCAGCCAAGGAAGGACTAGCGGGTCCGAGCAGTACTTC.

The chain couples TRBV20-1 to TRBJ2-1; 12 nucleotides align to TRBD2. CDR3 length: 18 amino acids. Germline V gene sequence: CDR1 DFQATT, CDR2 SNEGSKA (reference sequence). After removal of 3 bases from V and 1 base from J, the junction contained 10 bases not matched to a gene. As DNA, the CDR3 is TGCAGTGCTAGTAGGACTAGCGGGGTAGTATGGTCCTACAATGAGCAGTTCTTC. Encoded protein: CSASRTSGVVWSYNEQFF.

This chain connects TRBV19 to TRBJ2-1; maybe TRBD2 (6 bases). The CDR3 contains 16 residues. The V and J ends lost 6 bases and 9 bases respectively, with 24 bases between them. Germline V gene lookup returns CDR1 LNHDA and CDR2 SQIVND (reference sequence). The CDR3: CASSLREPGVSGEQFF. CDR3 nucleotide sequence: TGTGCCAGTAGCCTCAGGGAGCCGGGAGTTTCGGGTGAGCAGTTCTTC.

This clone appeared a single time. In DNA form, the CDR3 reads TGTGCCAGCAGCTTAGAGAGTGCAGGGGTCACTGAAGCTTTCTTT. Amino acid sequence: CASSLESAGVTEAFF. This chain links TRBV11-3 with TRBJ1-1; a possible D gene is TRBD1 (6 bases). Trimming left V 0 bases short and J 4 bases short, with 12 bases between. From germline, CDR1 is SGHNT and CDR2 YENEEA. The CDR3 runs 15 residues.

The rearrangement links TRBV5-6 to TRBJ1-5, with unresolved D. The CDR3 covers 13 residues. Trimming removed 2 bases at V and 8 bases at J, with 11 bases between. Germline V gene sequence: CDR1 SGHDT, CDR2 YYEEEE. The DNA of the CDR3 is TGTGCCAGCAGCTTCAGGCCTTGGGAGCCCCAGCATTTT. Residues: CASSFRPWEPQHF.

The J gene is TRBJ1-5, the V gene TRBV28; 8 nucleotides agree with TRBD1. CDR3 length equals 16 residues. Unmatched junction bases numbered 11, after V lost 6 bases and J lost 4 bases. Germline-derived CDR1 and CDR2 are MDHEN and SYDVKM. The CDR3 reads CASRSPGRTGNQPQHF. The CDR3 bases are TGTGCCAGCAGGTCTCCGGGCCGGACAGGGAATCAGCCCCAGCATTTT.

The genes are TRBV12-5 and TRBJ1-4; D is unresolved. The CDR3 is 15 amino acids. Trimming took 3 bases from V and 8 from J, leaving 16 bases between them. CDR1 and CDR2 from the germline V gene are LGHNT and FRNRAP. CDR3 coding DNA: TGTGCTAGTGGTTTAATGAGGGTTCATAACGAAAAACTGTTTTTT. Protein: CASGLMRVHNEKLFF.

The chain combines TRBV9 with TRBJ2-3; 10 bases are a match to TRBD2. The germline V gene encodes CDR1 SGDLS and CDR2 YYNGEE. The CDR3 runs 17 residues. J lost 5 bases, V lost 0 bases, and 9 bases had no gene match. This CDR3 reads CASSVAIASGSVDTQYF. The CDR3 region has the DNA TGTGCCAGCAGCGTAGCTATTGCTAGCGGGAGTGTAGATACGCAGTATTTT.

V is TRBV7-2 and J is TRBJ1-4; a weak D match, TRBD1 (5 bases). The CDR3 extends over 15 amino acids. Germline CDR1 reads SGHTA; CDR2 reads FQGNSA. Deletions cut 3 bases from V and 0 bases from J, with 8 bases between. The CDR3 is CASSFDRATNEKLFF. The CDR3 nucleotides read TGTGCCAGCAGCTTTGACAGAGCAACTAATGAAAAACTGTTTTTT.

The V call is TRBV5-4, the J call TRBJ2-1, with 10 positions matching TRBD2. The J segment lost 6 bases and the V segment lost 3 bases, leaving 12 bases of the junction unmatched. CDR1 is SGHNT, CDR2 YYREEE, per germline (reference sequence). The CDR3 totals 17 residues. This chain's CDR3 is CASSSGVRTSGLNEQFF. In DNA, the CDR3 is TGTGCCAGCAGCTCAGGAGTTAGGACTAGCGGTCTCAATGAGCAGTTCTTC. Drawing the rest from reference TRBV5-4 and TRBJ2-1, the complete variable domain is ETGVTQSPTHLIKTRGQQVTLRCSSQSGHNTVSWYQQALGQGPQFIFQYYREEENGRGNFPPRFSGLQFPNYSSELNVNALELDDSALYLCASSSGVRTSGLNEQFFGPGTRLTVL.

This clone has just a few counts. In DNA, the CDR3 is TGTGCCAGCAGCTCCAGACGGACTAGCGTCAATGAGCAGTTCTTC. This gives the protein CASSSRRTSVNEQFF. This rearrangement joins TRBV5-4 to TRBJ2-1; 9 bases align to TRBD2. Trimming took 3 bases from V and 6 from J; bases not matched to a gene: 7. Germline values: CDR1 SGHNT, CDR2 YYREEE (reference sequence). This CDR3 comprises 15 residues.

This clone has just a few counts. The chain joins TRBV19 to TRBJ1-5; the match to TRBD1 covers 11 bases. J gave up 7 bases and V 5 bases, and 1 base lay outside the gene matches. Germline CDR1 LNHDA, CDR2 SQIVND (reference sequence). There are 13 residues in the CDR3. The CDR3 loop is CASSGTGGQPQHF. CDR3 DNA sequence: TGTGCCAGTAGTGGGACAGGGGGACAGCCCCAGCATTTT.

The CDR3 DNA reads TGCGCCAGCAGCCACCACCTAGCGTCGACCTACGAGCAGTACTTC. Encoded protein: CASSHHLASTYEQYF. The V and J genes are TRBV4-1 and TRBJ2-7; D is perhaps TRBD2 (6 bases). This CDR3 spans 15 amino acids. The germline gives CDR1 MGHRA, CDR2 YSYEKL. V was trimmed by 3 bases and J by 2 bases, leaving 14 bases between them.